A single sample gave rise to the 18 T cell receptor beta chains below, sequenced in a study of spatial heterogeneity in lung cancer. TCRdb processed the 5' RACE reads anew with MiXCR; each CDR3 protein has one entry. Of more than 50,000 distinct CDR3 sequences listed, under 7.5% were seen once; the top ten hold about 3%. Time point of the sample: sample taken at primary tumor resection. Tumor, nontumor lung or frozen PBMC supplied whole RNA that was sequenced unsorted. The input for sequencing was PBMCs, taken at surgery. Source of these receptors: a female donor with early-stage non-small cell lung cancer.

This clonotype was detected only a few times. The chain is built from TRBV7-2 and TRBJ2-1; 7 bases align to TRBD2. Per germline, CDR1 SGHTA and CDR2 FQGNSA. J gave up 1 base and V 8 bases, and 2 bases lay outside the gene matches. The CDR3 extends over 13 amino acids. The CDR3 loop is CASQRGSYNEQFF. CDR3 bases: TGTGCCAGCCAGCGGGGTTCCTACAATGAGCAGTTCTTC.

This clonotype was seen ten or more times. The rearrangement links TRBV28 to TRBJ2-2, with D possibly matching TRBD1 (6 bases). With 6 bases removed from V and 4 bases from J, the gap between germline ends came to 12 bases. This CDR3 has 14 amino acids. Germline-derived CDR1 and CDR2 are MDHEN and SYDVKM. The CDR3 here is CASRFDRFTGELFF. In nucleotides, the CDR3 is TGTGCCAGCAGATTTGACAGGTTCACCGGGGAGCTGTTTTTT.

This clonotype has only a few counts. The chain has TRBV4-2 and TRBJ2-7; unclear D gene. V lost 0 bases and J 3 bases, leaving 12 bases between the germline ends. CDR1 and CDR2 (germline): LGHNA, YNFKEQ. CDR3 length equals 15 residues. The CDR3 nucleotides read TGTGCCAGCAGCCAAGATCAAGCGAGTCTCTACGAGCAGTACTTC. Translating it yields CASSQDQASLYEQYF.

Only a few counts were recorded for this clonotype. The rearrangement links TRBV3-1 to TRBJ2-1; 7 bases match TRBD1. Germline CDR1 is LGHDT and CDR2 is YNNKEL (reference sequence). The CDR3 runs to 14 residues. V was pared by 3 bases and J by 7 bases, with 6 bases of the junction left unmatched. The CDR3 DNA reads TGTGCCAGCAGCCATAGGGGACAGCGAAATGAGCAGTTCTTC. It specifies CASSHRGQRNEQFF.

The CDR3 DNA is TGTGCCAGCAGCCCCTCTGTCTCCTACGAGCAGTACTTC. This gives the protein CASSPSVSYEQYF. This chain links TRBV7-9 with TRBJ2-7; D gene unclear. The CDR3 consists of 13 residues. Trimming removed 5 bases from V and 0 bases from J, with 8 bases in between. Germline V CDR1 and CDR2: SEHNR, FQNEAQ (reference sequence).

The table lists this clonotype with a few counts. The chain joins TRBV6-5 to TRBJ2-1; 9 nucleotides line up with TRBD2. The trim removed 0 bases at V and 8 bases at J, leaving 5 bases unmatched. The V gene's germline CDR1 is MNHEY and CDR2 SVGAGI. The length of the CDR3 is 15 residues. The CDR3 sequence: CASSYSAGGYYEQFF. As DNA, the CDR3 is TGTGCCAGCAGTTACTCAGCGGGGGGCTATTATGAGCAGTTCTTC.

This clonotype was picked up many times. The chain joins TRBV2 to TRBJ1-1, with D tentatively TRBD1 (5 bases). V was clipped by 4 bases and J by 3 bases, with 9 bases between them. The germline CDR1 and CDR2 sequences are SNHLY and FYNNEI. The CDR3 spans 13 residues. The CDR3: CASSVKGDTEAFF. CDR3 nucleotides: TGTGCCAGCAGTGTGAAAGGGGACACTGAAGCTTTCTTT.

The chain is built from TRBV3-1 and TRBJ2-7; D is possibly TRBD2 (6 bases). Trimming removed 1 base from V and 2 bases from J, with 12 bases in between. The CDR3 runs 15 residues. Germline loops: CDR1 LGHDT, CDR2 YNNKEL (reference sequence). The CDR3, as DNA: TGTGCCAGCAGCCAAGCTCCGTGGAGGGCCTACGAGCAGTACTTC. Translated: CASSQAPWRAYEQYF.

In this sample, this clonotype turned up many times. V is TRBV4-1 and J is TRBJ2-2; D gene ambiguous. The CDR3 is 13 amino acids. Trimming removed 5 bases from V and 5 bases from J, with 9 bases in between. Germline V lookup: CDR1 MGHRA, CDR2 YSYEKL. The DNA of the CDR3 is TGCGCCAGCAGCGAGTGGGAAACCGGGGAGCTGTTTTTT. It yields the protein CASSEWETGELFF.

The V and J genes are TRBV6-1 and TRBJ1-5; D is uncertain. Germline V lookup: CDR1 MNHNS, CDR2 SASEGT. Trimming stripped 2 bases from V and 0 bases from J, with 11 bases between. The CDR3 sequence is 16 residues long. The CDR3 loop reads CASSELAGYSNQPQHF. The CDR3 DNA sequence: TGTGCCAGCAGTGAATTGGCGGGGTATAGCAATCAGCCCCAGCATTTT.

In this sample, this clonotype turned up many times. This rearrangement joins TRBV29-1 to TRBJ2-5; 7 bases map to TRBD2. Looked up from germline, CDR1 is SQVTM and CDR2 is ANQGSEA. This CDR3 region has 11 residues. V lost 1 base and J lost 9; bases outside the gene matches: 2. The CDR3: CSVEVGGAQYF. The CDR3 DNA reads as TGCAGCGTTGAAGTGGGGGGGGCCCAGTACTTC.

There are a few counts of this clonotype. The V and J genes are TRBV7-2 and TRBJ2-7; 9 bases match TRBD1. Germline loops: CDR1 SGHTA, CDR2 FQGNSA. The length of the CDR3 is 15 residues. V gave up 4 bases and J gave up 5 bases; unmatched junction bases: 9. The CDR3 loop is CASSSGTGIDNEQYF. In nucleotides, the CDR3 is TGTGCCAGCAGCTCGGGGACAGGGATAGATAACGAGCAGTACTTC.

This clonotype was detected many times. V gene TRBV3-1 combines with J gene TRBJ2-1, with 16 bases matching TRBD2. V was pared by 4 bases and J by 9 bases, with 12 bases of the junction left unmatched. Germline values: CDR1 LGHDT, CDR2 YNNKEL (reference sequence). This CDR3 comprises 18 residues. The CDR3: CASSRHPGLAGGPSEQFF. In DNA form, the CDR3 reads TGTGCCAGCAGCCGGCACCCGGGACTAGCGGGGGGGCCTAGTGAGCAGTTCTTC.

This clonotype has a count of ten or more. The gene calls are TRBV3-1 and TRBJ2-7; maybe TRBD1 (5 bases). Deletions cut 0 bases from V and 7 bases from J, with 16 bases between. The CDR3 consists of 15 residues. Germline values: CDR1 LGHDT, CDR2 YNNKEL (reference sequence). Here the CDR3 DNA reads TGTGCCAGCAGCCAAGACTCAGGGCTCATCAGGGAGCAGTACTTC. This codes for CASSQDSGLIREQYF.

The chain joins TRBV6-1 to TRBJ2-7; D not resolved. Trimming took 7 bases from V and 0 from J, leaving 13 bases between them. The CDR3 loop spans 14 amino acids. CDR1 and CDR2 from the germline V gene are MNHNS and SASEGT. CDR3 in DNA: TGTGCCAGCACCTCAAGGAGCCTCTCCTACGAGCAGTACTTC. Its translation is CASTSRSLSYEQYF.

The table lists this clonotype with many counts. J is TRBJ1-5 and V is TRBV28, with 9 bases identical to TRBD1. After removal of 8 bases from V and 7 bases from J, the junction contained 3 bases not matched to a gene. The CDR3 extends over 12 amino acids. From germline, CDR1 is MDHEN and CDR2 SYDVKM. The CDR3 DNA reads TGTGCCAGCGGGACAGGGCCCCAGCCCCAGCATTTT. It codes for CASGTGPQPQHF.

This clonotype was counted many times. The chain has TRBV6-4 and TRBJ2-3; tentatively, D is TRBD1 (7 bases). The CDR3 contains 14 residues. In germline, CDR1 is MRHNA, CDR2 SNTAGT. The V and J ends lost 6 bases and 6 bases respectively, with 16 bases between them. The CDR3 sequence: CASRKGQAGDTQYF. For the CDR3, the DNA is TGTGCCAGCAGAAAAGGACAGGCGGGGGATACGCAGTATTTT.

The chain has TRBV6-2 or TRBV6-3 and TRBJ2-4; 7 bases agree with TRBD2. The CDR3 contains 15 residues. Germline CDR1 reads MNHEY; CDR2 reads SVGEGT. The V segment lost 2 bases and the J segment 1 base; nucleotides outside the gene matches: 2. The CDR3 region is CASSYQTSAKNIQYF. The CDR3 DNA follows: TGTGCCAGCAGTTACCAGACTAGCGCCAAAAACATTCAGTACTTC.